This record looks at one T cell receptor beta chain sequence and its context. Its antigen remains unknown. TCRdb independently ran MiXCR on the reads; one entry per CDR3 protein. The table includes a few hundred thousand distinct CDR3 sequences, about 40% detected once. This CDR3 region has 16 residues. Between the trimmed V and J ends, which lost 6 bases and 7 bases, there was a span of 22 bases. The data stem from a study of T cell repertoires in cytomegalovirus infection. Background on the study: CMV epitopes used comprised recently identified HLA-C-restricted ones and well-studied HLA-B-restricted ones. CMV infection plus the matching HLA type was flagged by public TCR beta signatures.

Overall study findings and caveats: Clonotypes of TCR beta that were HLA-C-restricted and CMV-specific dominated the ex vivo response. The study identified carriers of CMV plus the relevant HLA from cumulative public TCR beta family frequency.

Specimen: cultured PBMCs, collected from culture after CMV antigen stimulation. The chain joins TRBV12-3 or TRBV12-4 to TRBJ1-5, with D perhaps matching TRBD1 (6 bases). The TCR sequence derives from a human donor in good health (CMV status not recorded). Some clones in this sample may be carry-over from other donors' samples. This CDR3 is CASSSSRGGVGQPQHF. Written as DNA, the CDR3 is TGTGCCAGCAGCTCCTCCAGGGGTGGGGTAGGACAGCCCCAGCATTTT.